This TCR beta chain was sequenced during a study of OX40 agonist ivuxolimab in advanced cancers. Whole-study context: Clinicians treated patients with ivuxolimab, an agonistic anti-OX40 (CD134) antibody. Hepatocellular carcinoma, melanoma, renal cell or head and neck cancer occurred in dose-escalation patients. Study outcomes and limitations: With doses of 0.1 to 3.0 mg/kg, CD4+ and CD8+ blood T cells had undergone clonal expansion by week 6. Average numbers of expanded clones were greater in CD8+ T cells than in CD4+.

The CDR3 covers 18 residues. Germline V gives CDR1 SEHNR, CDR2 FQNEAQ (reference sequence). V lost 2 bases and J 1 base, leaving 20 bases between the germline ends. This clone was recorded only once. The antigen remains undetermined. Profiled with immunoSEQ multiplex PCR; TCRdb holds only in-frame clones, not every one. This sample yields 40,000 or so clones, of which 92% are seen a single time; about 20% belongs to the top ten. Sequenced material: CD4+ or CD8+ T cells sorted from blood, taken in a trial of the OX40 agonist ivuxolimab. The TCR comes from an adult with an advanced solid tumor such as melanoma, head and neck, liver or kidney cancer. V and J are TRBV7-9 and TRBJ1-1; D remains ambiguous. This CDR3 reads CASSLYTWASEENTEAFF. The CDR3 DNA sequence: TGTGCCAGCAGCTTATACACATGGGCCTCCGAAGAGAACACTGAAGCTTTCTTT.